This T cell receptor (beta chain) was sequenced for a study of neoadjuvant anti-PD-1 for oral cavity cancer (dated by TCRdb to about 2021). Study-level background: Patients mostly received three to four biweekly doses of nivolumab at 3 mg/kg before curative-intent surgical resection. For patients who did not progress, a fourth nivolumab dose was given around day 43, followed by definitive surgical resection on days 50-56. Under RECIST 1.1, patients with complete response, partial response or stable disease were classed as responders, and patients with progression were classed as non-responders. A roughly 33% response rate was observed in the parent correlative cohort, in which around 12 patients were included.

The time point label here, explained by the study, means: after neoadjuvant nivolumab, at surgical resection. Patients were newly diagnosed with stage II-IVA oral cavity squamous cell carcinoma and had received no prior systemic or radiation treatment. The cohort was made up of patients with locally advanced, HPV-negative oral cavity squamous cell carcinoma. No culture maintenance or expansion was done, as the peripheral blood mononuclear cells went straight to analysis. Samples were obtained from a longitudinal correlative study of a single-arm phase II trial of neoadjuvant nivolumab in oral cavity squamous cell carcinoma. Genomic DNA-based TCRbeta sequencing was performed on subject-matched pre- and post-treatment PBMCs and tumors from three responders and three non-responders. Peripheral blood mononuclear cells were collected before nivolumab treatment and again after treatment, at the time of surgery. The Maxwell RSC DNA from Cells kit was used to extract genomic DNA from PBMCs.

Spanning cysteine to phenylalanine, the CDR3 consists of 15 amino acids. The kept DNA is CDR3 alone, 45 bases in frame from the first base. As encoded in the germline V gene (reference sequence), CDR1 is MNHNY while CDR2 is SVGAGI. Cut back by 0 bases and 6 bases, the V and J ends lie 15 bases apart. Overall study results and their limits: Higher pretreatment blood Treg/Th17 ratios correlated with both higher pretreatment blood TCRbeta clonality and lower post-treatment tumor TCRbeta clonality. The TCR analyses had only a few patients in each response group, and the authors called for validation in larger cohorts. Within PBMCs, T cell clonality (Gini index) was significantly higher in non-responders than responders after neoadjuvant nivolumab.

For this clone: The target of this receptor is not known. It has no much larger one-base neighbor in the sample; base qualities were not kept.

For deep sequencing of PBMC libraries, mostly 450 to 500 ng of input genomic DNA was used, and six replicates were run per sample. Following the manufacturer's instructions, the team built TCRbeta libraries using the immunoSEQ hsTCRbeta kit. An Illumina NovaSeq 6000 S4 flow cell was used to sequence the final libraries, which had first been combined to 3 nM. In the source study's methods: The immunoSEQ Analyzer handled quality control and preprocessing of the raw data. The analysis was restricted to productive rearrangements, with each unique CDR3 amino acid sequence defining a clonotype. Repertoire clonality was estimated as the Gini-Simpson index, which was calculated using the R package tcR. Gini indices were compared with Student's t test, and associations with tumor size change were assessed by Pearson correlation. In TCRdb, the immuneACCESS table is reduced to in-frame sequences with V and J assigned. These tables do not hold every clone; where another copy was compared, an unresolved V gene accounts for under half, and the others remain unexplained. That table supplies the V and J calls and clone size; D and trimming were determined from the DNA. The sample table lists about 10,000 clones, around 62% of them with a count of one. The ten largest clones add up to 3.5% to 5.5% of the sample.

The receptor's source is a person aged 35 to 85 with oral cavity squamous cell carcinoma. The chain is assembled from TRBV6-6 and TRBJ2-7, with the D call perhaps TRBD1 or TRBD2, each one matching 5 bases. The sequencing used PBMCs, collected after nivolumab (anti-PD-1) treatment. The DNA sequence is TGTGCCAGCAGTTACTCGGGGGTGGTGGTAGTCGAGCAGTACTTC. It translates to CASSYSGVVVVEQYF.